One T cell receptor beta chain is described in this entry. This entry belongs to a study of blood T cell repertoires in COVID-19. Germline CDR1 is SGHDN and CDR2 is FVKESK. This CDR3 is 11 amino acids long. V was pared by 1 base and J by 11 bases, with 5 bases between. Some clones are missing from TCRdb's copy, which holds only in-frame ones; the method was immunoSEQ multiplex PCR. The sample contains about 120,000 clones, 75% to 90% of which appear only once. Sequencing was carried out using peripheral blood. The chain has TRBV14 and TRBJ1-4; D remains ambiguous. This sequence was found in a young man with acute or convalescent COVID-19. The CDR3 region is CASSQVGKLFF. The DNA for the CDR3 is TGTGCCAGCAGCCAAGTCGGGAAACTGTTTTTT.